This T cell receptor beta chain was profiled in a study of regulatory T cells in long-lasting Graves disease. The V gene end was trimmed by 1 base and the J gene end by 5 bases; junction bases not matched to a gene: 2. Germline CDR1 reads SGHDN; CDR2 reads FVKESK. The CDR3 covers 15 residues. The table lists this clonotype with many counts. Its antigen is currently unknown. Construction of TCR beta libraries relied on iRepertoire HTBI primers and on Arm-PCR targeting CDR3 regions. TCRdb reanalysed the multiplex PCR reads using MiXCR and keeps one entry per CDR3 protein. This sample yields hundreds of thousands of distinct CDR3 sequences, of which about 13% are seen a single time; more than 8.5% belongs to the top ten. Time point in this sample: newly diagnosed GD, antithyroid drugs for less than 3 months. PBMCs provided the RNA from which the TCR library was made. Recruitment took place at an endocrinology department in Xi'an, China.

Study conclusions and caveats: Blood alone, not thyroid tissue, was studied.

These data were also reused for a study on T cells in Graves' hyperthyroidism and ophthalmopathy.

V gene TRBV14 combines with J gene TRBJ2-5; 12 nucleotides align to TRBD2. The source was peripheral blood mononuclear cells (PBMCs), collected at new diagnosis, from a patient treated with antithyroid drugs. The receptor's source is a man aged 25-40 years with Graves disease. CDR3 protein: CASSQGLAGVETQYF. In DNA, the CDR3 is TGTGCCAGCAGCCAAGGACTAGCGGGAGTTGAGACCCAGTACTTC.